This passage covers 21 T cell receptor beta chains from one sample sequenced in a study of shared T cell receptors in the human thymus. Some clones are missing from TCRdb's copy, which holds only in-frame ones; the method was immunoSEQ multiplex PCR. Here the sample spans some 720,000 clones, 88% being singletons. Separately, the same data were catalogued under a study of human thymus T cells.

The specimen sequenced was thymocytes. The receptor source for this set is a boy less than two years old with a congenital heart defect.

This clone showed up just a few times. DNA for the CDR3: TGCGCCAGCAGCCAAGCTAGCAGCTCCTACGAGCAGTACTTC. It specifies CASSQASSSYEQYF. This chain uses TRBV4-3 with TRBJ2-7, with D possibly matching TRBD2 (5 bases). V shed 1 base and J shed 0 bases, with 7 bases lying between them. Germline assignment: CDR1 LGHNA and CDR2 YSLEER. The CDR3 loop spans 14 amino acids.

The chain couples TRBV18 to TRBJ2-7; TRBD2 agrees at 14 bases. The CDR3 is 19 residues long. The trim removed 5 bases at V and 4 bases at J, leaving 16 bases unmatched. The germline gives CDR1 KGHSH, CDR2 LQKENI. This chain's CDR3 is CASSAVEGGLAGEMYEQYF. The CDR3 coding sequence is TGTGCCAGCTCAGCGGTGGAGGGGGGACTAGCGGGAGAGATGTACGAGCAGTACTTC.

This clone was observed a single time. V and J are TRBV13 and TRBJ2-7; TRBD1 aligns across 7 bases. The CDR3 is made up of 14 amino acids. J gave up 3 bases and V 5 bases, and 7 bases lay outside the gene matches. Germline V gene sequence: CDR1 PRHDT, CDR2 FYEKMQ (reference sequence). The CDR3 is CASSDSGQLYEQYF. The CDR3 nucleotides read TGTGCCAGCAGCGACTCGGGACAGCTCTACGAGCAGTACTTC. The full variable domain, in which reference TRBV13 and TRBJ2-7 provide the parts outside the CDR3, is AAGVIQSPRHLIKEKRETATLKCYPIPRHDTVYWYQQGPGQDPQFLISFYEKMQSDKGSIPDRFSAQQFSDYHSELNMSSLELGDSALYFCASSDSGQLYEQYFGPGTRLTVT.

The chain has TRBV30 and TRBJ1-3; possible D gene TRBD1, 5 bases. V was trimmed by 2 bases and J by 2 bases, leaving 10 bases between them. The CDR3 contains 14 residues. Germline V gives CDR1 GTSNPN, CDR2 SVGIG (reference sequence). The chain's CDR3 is CAWSWGRAGNTIYF. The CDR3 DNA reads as TGTGCCTGGAGTTGGGGCAGGGCTGGAAACACCATATATTTT.

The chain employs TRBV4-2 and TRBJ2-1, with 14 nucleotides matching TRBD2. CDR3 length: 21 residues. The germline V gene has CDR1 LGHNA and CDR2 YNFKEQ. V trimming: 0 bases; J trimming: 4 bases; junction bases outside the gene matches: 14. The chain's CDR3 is CASSQDRISGTSGSRYNEQFF. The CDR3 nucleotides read TGTGCCAGCAGCCAAGATCGGATCTCCGGGACTAGCGGGAGCCGTTACAATGAGCAGTTCTTC.

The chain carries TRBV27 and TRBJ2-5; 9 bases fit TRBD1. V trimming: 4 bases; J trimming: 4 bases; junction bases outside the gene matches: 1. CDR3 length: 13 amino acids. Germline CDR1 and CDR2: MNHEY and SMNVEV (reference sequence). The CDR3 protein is CASSSQGAETQYF. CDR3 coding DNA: TGTGCCAGCAGTTCACAGGGGGCAGAGACCCAGTACTTC.

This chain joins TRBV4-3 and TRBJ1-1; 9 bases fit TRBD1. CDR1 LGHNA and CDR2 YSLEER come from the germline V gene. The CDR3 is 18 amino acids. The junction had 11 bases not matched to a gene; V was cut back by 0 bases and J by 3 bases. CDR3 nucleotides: TGCGCCAGCAGCCAAGATAATGAGGGGACAGGGTGGGACACTGAAGCTTTCTTT. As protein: CASSQDNEGTGWDTEAFF.

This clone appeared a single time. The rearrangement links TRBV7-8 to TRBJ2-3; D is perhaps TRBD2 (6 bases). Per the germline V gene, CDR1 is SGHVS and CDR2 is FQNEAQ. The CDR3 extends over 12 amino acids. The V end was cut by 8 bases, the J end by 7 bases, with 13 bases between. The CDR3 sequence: CASSRRGYTQYF. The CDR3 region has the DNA TGTGCCAGCTCGCGGCGGGGTTATACGCAGTATTTT. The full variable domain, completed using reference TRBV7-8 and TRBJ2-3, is GAGVSQSPRYKVAKRGQDVALRCDPISGHVSLFWYQQALGQGPEFLTYFQNEAQLDKSGLPSDRFFAERPEGSVSTLKIQRTQQEDSAVYLCASSRRGYTQYFGPGTRLTVL.

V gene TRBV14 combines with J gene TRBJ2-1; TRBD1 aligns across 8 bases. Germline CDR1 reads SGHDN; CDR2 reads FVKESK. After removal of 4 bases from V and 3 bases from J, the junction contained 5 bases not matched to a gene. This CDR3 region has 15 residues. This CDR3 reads CASSPYRGVYNEQFF. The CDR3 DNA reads TGTGCCAGCAGCCCTTACAGGGGGGTCTACAATGAGCAGTTCTTC.

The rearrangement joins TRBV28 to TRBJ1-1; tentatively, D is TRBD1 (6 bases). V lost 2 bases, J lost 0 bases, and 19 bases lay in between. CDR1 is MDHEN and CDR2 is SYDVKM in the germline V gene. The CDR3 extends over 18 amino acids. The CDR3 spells CASSLIQGTVPMNTEAFF. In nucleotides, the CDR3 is TGTGCCAGCAGTTTAATCCAGGGGACCGTCCCCATGAACACTGAAGCTTTCTTT.

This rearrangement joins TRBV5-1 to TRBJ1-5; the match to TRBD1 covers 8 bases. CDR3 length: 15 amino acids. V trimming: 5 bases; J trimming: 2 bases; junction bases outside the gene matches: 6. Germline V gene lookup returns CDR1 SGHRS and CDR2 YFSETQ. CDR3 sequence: CASSKDRVGNQPQHF. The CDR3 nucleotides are TGCGCCAGCAGTAAGGACAGGGTGGGCAATCAGCCCCAGCATTTT.

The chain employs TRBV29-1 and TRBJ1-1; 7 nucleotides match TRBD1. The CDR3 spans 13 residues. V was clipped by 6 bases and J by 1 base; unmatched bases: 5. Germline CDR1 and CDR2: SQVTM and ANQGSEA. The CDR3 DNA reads TGCAGCGTCCACCACAGGGGGAACACTGAAGCTTTCTTT. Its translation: CSVHHRGNTEAFF.

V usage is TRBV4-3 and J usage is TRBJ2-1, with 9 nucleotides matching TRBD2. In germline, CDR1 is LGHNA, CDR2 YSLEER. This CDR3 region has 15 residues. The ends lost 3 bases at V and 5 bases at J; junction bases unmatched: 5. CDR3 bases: TGCGCCAGCAGCCAGCGGGAGGGCCGGAACAATGAGCAGTTCTTC. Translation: CASSQREGRNNEQFF.

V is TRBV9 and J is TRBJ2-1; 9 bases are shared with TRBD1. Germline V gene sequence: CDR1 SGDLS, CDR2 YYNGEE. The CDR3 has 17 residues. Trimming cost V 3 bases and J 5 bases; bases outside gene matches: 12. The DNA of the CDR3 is TGTGCCAGCAGCGGACAGAAACAGGGGGCCCACCACAATGAGCAGTTCTTC. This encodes CASSGQKQGAHHNEQFF.

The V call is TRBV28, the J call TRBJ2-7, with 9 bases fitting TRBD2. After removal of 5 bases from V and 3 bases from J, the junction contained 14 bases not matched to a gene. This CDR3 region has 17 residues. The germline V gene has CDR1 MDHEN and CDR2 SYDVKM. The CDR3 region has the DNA TGTGCCAGCAGTCCTCCCCAGGGCGGGAGGGCCGGCTACGAGCAGTACTTC. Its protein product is CASSPPQGGRAGYEQYF.

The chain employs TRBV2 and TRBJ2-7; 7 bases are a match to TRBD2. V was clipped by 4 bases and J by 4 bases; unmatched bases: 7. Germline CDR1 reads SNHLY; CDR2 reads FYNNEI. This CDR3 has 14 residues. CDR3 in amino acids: CASSVWGRVYEQYF. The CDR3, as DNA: TGTGCCAGCAGTGTTTGGGGGAGGGTGTACGAGCAGTACTTC. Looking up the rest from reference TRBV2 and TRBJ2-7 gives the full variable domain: EPEVTQTPSHQVTQMGQEVILRCVPISNHLYFYWYRQILGQKVEFLVSFYNNEISEKSEIFDDQFSVERPDGSNFTLKIRSTKLEDSAMYFCASSVWGRVYEQYFGPGTRLTVT.

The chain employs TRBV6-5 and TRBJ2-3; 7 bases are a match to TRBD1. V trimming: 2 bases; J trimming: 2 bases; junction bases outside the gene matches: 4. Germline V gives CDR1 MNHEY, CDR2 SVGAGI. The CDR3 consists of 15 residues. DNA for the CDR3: TGTGCCAGCAGTTACCAGACAGGGTACACAGATACGCAGTATTTT. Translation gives CASSYQTGYTDTQYF.

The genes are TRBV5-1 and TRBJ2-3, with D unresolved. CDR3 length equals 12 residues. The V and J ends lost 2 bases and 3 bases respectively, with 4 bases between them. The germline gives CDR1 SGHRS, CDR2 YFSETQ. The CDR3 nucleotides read TGCGCCAGCAGCTTACAGACAGATACGCAGTATTTT. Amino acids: CASSLQTDTQYF. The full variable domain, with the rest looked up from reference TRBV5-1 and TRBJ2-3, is KAGVTQTPRYLIKTRGQQVTLSCSPISGHRSVSWYQQTPGQGLQFLFEYFSETQRNKGNFPGRFSGRQFSNSRSEMNVSTLELGDSALYLCASSLQTDTQYFGPGTRLTVL.

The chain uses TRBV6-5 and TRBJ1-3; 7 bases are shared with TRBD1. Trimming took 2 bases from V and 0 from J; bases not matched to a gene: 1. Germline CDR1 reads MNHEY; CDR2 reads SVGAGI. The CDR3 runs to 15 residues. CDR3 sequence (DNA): TGTGCCAGCAGTTACAAGGGGGCCTCTGGAAACACCATATATTTT. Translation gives CASSYKGASGNTIYF.

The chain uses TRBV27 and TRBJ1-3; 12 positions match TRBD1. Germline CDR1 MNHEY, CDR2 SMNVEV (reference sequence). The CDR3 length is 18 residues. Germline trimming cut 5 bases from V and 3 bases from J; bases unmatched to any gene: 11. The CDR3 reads CASSPLWWDRGLGNTIYF. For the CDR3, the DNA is TGTGCCAGCAGTCCGCTATGGTGGGACAGGGGGCTTGGAAACACCATATATTTT.

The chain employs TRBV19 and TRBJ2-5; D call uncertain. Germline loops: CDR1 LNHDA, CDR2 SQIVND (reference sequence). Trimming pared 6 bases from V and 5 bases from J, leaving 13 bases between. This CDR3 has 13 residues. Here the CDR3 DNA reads TGTGCCAGTAGGAAACAGAAGACGGAGACCCAGTACTTC. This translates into CASRKQKTETQYF.